This TCR beta chain comes out of a study of shared clonotypes between healthy human individuals. Positive CCR7 selection of CD45RO-negative cells yielded the naive CD8 cells, and terminally differentiated effector memory CD45RA+ cells were excluded. There are 17 residues in the CDR3. Data came from immunoSEQ multiplex PCR; TCRdb stores just in-frame clones and leaves some out. This repertoire shows about 820,000 clones, roughly 92% found once; its top ten account for under 30%. The TCR comes from a man aged 25 to 40 in good health. The sequenced sample consisted of naive CD8+ T cells sorted from blood. The V and J genes are TRBV21-1 and TRBJ1-5. TRBV21-1 is a documented pseudogene. CDR3 protein: CASSKGKNRGGNQPQHF. The CDR3 coding sequence is TGTGCCAGCAGCAAAGGCAAGAACCGAGGGGGCAATCAGCCCCAGCATTTT.